This is a list of T cell receptor beta chains from one sample in a study of blood T cell repertoires in COVID-19. Profiling relied on immunoSEQ multiplex PCR, and the TCRdb table lists in-frame clones only, not all of them. The sample carries 260,000 or so clones, approximately 84% recorded once. Material: peripheral blood. These receptors were taken from a human donor in a cohort sampled during active COVID-19. Both conserved end residues are part of each CDR3. D genes are given only for firm matches. Size is omitted from some rows. Given values are once, few, many or a class for expanded clones.

J: TRBJ2-6
V: TRBV5-1
size: -
D: TRBD1
CDR3: CASSLVGQGKGISGANVLTF
DNA: TGCGCCAGCAGCTTGGTAGGACAGGGTAAGGGTATCTCTGGGGCCAACGTCCTGACTTTC

J: TRBJ1-4
V: TRBV19
size: -
D: -
CDR3: CASSPYRVEKLFF
DNA: TGTGCCAGTTCACCATACAGGGTTGAAAAACTGTTTTTT

J: TRBJ2-1
V: TRBV10-3
size: -
D: -
CDR3: CAISEPVGGKGEQFF
DNA: TGTGCCATCAGTGAGCCCGTCGGGGGTAAGGGTGAGCAGTTCTTC

J: TRBJ2-2
V: TRBV3-1/TRBV3-2
size: -
D: -
CDR3: CASSQGRSAGELFF
DNA: TGTGCCAGCAGCCAAGGGCGAAGCGCCGGGGAGCTGTTTTTT

J: TRBJ2-5
V: TRBV6-1
size: -
D: TRBD2
CDR3: CASSELAGGPQETQYF
DNA: TGTGCCAGCAGCGAACTAGCGGGAGGACCCCAAGAGACCCAGTACTTC

J: TRBJ2-7
V: TRBV5-4
size: once
D: -
CDR3: CASSLEGNYEQYF
DNA: TGTGCCAGCAGCTTGGAGGGGAACTACGAGCAGTACTTC

J: TRBJ2-5
V: TRBV5-1
size: -
D: TRBD1
CDR3: CASSVQGAGETQYF
DNA: TGCGCCAGCAGCGTACAGGGGGCAGGGGAGACCCAGTACTTC

J: TRBJ1-5
V: TRBV4-1
size: -
D: TRBD1
CDR3: CASSLRDRNQPQHF
DNA: TGCGCCAGCAGCCTTCGGGACAGAAATCAGCCCCAGCATTTT

J: TRBJ2-7
V: TRBV12-3/TRBV12-4
size: -
D: -
CDR3: CASSLGAPTEQYF
DNA: TGTGCCAGCAGTTTAGGGGCCCCTACGGAGCAGTACTTC

J: TRBJ1-1
V: TRBV28
size: -
D: -
CDR3: CASRDEVFGQGTEAFF
DNA: TGTGCCAGCAGGGATGAGGTGTTTGGGCAGGGAACTGAAGCTTTCTTT

J: TRBJ1-1
V: TRBV7-9
size: -
D: -
CDR3: CASSLGGGTEAFF
DNA: TGTGCCAGCAGCTTAGGGGGAGGGACTGAAGCTTTCTTT

J: TRBJ2-1
V: TRBV19
size: -
D: TRBD1
CDR3: CASTDRGSYNEQFF
DNA: TGTGCCAGTACGGACAGGGGTTCCTACAATGAGCAGTTCTTC

J: TRBJ2-1
V: TRBV6-1
size: -
D: TRBD2
CDR3: CASSGLAGGSYNEQFF
DNA: TGTGCCAGCAGTGGACTAGCGGGAGGCTCCTACAATGAGCAGTTCTTC

J: TRBJ2-3
V: TRBV7-9
size: once
D: -
CDR3: CASSARRVGGSTDTQYF
DNA: TGTGCCAGCAGCGCCCGGAGGGTAGGCGGGAGCACAGATACGCAGTATTTT

J: TRBJ2-5
V: TRBV19
size: few
D: -
CDR3: CASSMFARGETQYF
DNA: TGTGCCAGTAGTATGTTTGCAAGGGGAGAGACCCAGTACTTC

J: TRBJ2-1
V: TRBV6-6
size: -
D: -
CDR3: CASSYGGSLNEQFF
DNA: TGTGCCAGCAGTTACGGAGGGTCCCTCAATGAGCAGTTCTTC

J: TRBJ1-1
V: TRBV29-1
size: -
D: -
CDR3: CSANLGVNTEAFF
DNA: TGCAGCGCCAATCTCGGGGTGAACACTGAAGCTTTCTTT

J: TRBJ2-7
V: TRBV4-3
size: -
D: -
CDR3: CASSQDLANTGREQYF
DNA: TGCGCCAGCAGCCAAGATTTGGCGAATACTGGGAGAGAGCAGTACTTC

J: TRBJ2-5
V: TRBV6-2/TRBV6-3
size: -
D: TRBD2
CDR3: CASSPPGSGGAGKTQYF
DNA: TGTGCCAGCAGCCCCCCCGGTAGCGGGGGGGCCGGGAAGACCCAGTACTTC

J: TRBJ2-7
V: TRBV3-1/TRBV3-2
size: -
D: -
CDR3: CASSYGLAGELREQYF
DNA: TGTGCCAGCAGCTACGGACTGGCGGGTGAACTTCGCGAGCAGTACTTC

J: TRBJ2-7
V: TRBV12-3/TRBV12-4
size: -
D: -
CDR3: CASSYRAYEQYF
DNA: TGTGCCAGCAGTTACAGGGCTTACGAGCAGTACTTC

J: TRBJ1-2
V: TRBV4-2
size: -
D: -
CDR3: CASSAAEVDFSQVGYTF
DNA: TGTGCCAGCAGCGCGGCTGAGGTCGACTTTTCCCAAGTCGGCTACACCTTC

J: TRBJ1-1
V: TRBV3-1/TRBV3-2
size: few
D: -
CDR3: CASSQDSPRANTEAFF
DNA: TGTGCCAGCAGCCAAGACTCGCCCAGGGCGAACACTGAAGCTTTCTTT

J: TRBJ1-1
V: TRBV4-1
size: -
D: -
CDR3: CASSQGSTDRNTEAFF
DNA: TGCGCCAGCAGCCAAGGATCCACGGACAGGAACACTGAAGCTTTCTTT

J: TRBJ2-2
V: TRBV24-1
size: -
D: TRBD2
CDR3: CATSDVLAGATTGELFF
DNA: TGTGCCACCAGTGATGTACTAGCGGGAGCGACCACCGGGGAGCTGTTTTTT

J: TRBJ2-2
V: TRBV2
size: -
D: -
CDR3: CASIRTAFSKELFF
DNA: TGTGCCAGCATACGGACAGCCTTCAGTAAAGAGCTGTTTTTT

J: TRBJ2-1
V: TRBV19
size: -
D: TRBD2
CDR3: CASTRTGGPMDEQFF
DNA: TGTGCCAGTACCCGTACGGGAGGGCCGATGGATGAGCAGTTCTTC

J: TRBJ1-1
V: TRBV5-1
size: -
D: TRBD1
CDR3: CASRTGGNAEAFF
DNA: TGCGCCAGCCGGACAGGGGGGAACGCTGAAGCTTTCTTT

J: TRBJ2-7
V: TRBV11-2
size: -
D: TRBD1
CDR3: CASSLDRVEQYF
DNA: TGTGCCAGCAGCCTGGACAGGGTCGAGCAGTACTTC

J: TRBJ2-2
V: TRBV7-2
size: -
D: -
CDR3: CASSVTGTGELFF
DNA: TGTGCCAGCAGCGTTACAGGGACCGGGGAGCTGTTTTTT

J: TRBJ2-1
V: TRBV7-9
size: -
D: TRBD2
CDR3: CASSLGSGTFIREQFF
DNA: TGTGCCAGCAGCTTAGGAAGCGGGACCTTCATTAGGGAGCAGTTCTTC

J: TRBJ2-2
V: TRBV4-1
size: -
D: -
CDR3: CASSQEVINRVWTGELFF
DNA: TGCGCCAGCAGCCAAGAAGTTATCAACAGGGTGTGGACCGGGGAGCTGTTTTTT

J: TRBJ2-3
V: TRBV6-4
size: -
D: TRBD2
CDR3: CASSVKAGGDTDTQYF
DNA: TGTGCCAGCAGTGTTAAGGCGGGGGGTGACACAGATACGCAGTATTTT

J: TRBJ1-3
V: TRBV9
size: -
D: -
CDR3: CASSVADSFSGNTIYF
DNA: TGTGCCAGCAGCGTAGCTGACAGCTTCTCTGGAAACACCATATATTTT

J: TRBJ1-6
V: TRBV6-4
size: -
D: -
CDR3: CASSEGASSPLHF
DNA: TGTGCCAGCAGTGAGGGGGCGAGCTCACCCCTCCACTTT

J: TRBJ1-5
V: TRBV6-5
size: -
D: -
CDR3: CASSYSDRGGSPQHF
DNA: TGTGCCAGCAGTTACTCGGACAGAGGGGGTTCGCCCCAGCATTTT

J: TRBJ1-2
V: TRBV6-2/TRBV6-3
size: -
D: -
CDR3: CASSYYAQAVYGYTF
DNA: TGTGCCAGCAGTTACTATGCACAGGCCGTCTATGGCTACACCTTC

J: TRBJ2-7
V: TRBV7-8
size: -
D: -
CDR3: CASSSHGLLSYEQYF
DNA: TGTGCCAGCAGCTCGCACGGACTACTCTCCTACGAGCAGTACTTC

J: TRBJ1-4
V: TRBV4-2
size: -
D: -
CDR3: CASSLGRGSEKLFF
DNA: TGTGCCAGCAGCCTCGGGAGGGGGAGTGAAAAACTGTTTTTT

J: TRBJ2-7
V: TRBV20-1
size: -
D: -
CDR3: CSARLQGSQYF
DNA: TGCAGTGCTAGATTACAGGGTTCCCAGTACTTC

J: TRBJ2-1
V: TRBV9
size: few
D: -
CDR3: CASSVRGLENNEQFF
DNA: TGTGCCAGCAGCGTTAGGGGCTTGGAAAACAATGAGCAGTTCTTC

J: TRBJ2-3
V: TRBV11-2
size: -
D: -
CDR3: CASSLGLAPDTQYF
DNA: TGTGCCAGCAGCTTAGGTCTAGCTCCAGATACGCAGTATTTT

J: TRBJ2-5
V: TRBV5-1
size: -
D: -
CDR3: CASSLQISGQQETQYF
DNA: TGCGCCAGCAGCTTGCAAATCTCCGGACAGCAAGAGACCCAGTACTTC

J: TRBJ2-7
V: TRBV6-2/TRBV6-3
size: -
D: -
CDR3: CASSYRVVYEQYF
DNA: TGTGCCAGCAGTTACCGGGTCGTCTACGAGCAGTACTTC

J: TRBJ2-7
V: TRBV9
size: -
D: TRBD2
CDR3: CASSPNWSGDEQYF
DNA: TGTGCCAGCAGCCCCAACTGGAGCGGGGACGAGCAGTACTTC

J: TRBJ2-7
V: TRBV27
size: -
D: -
CDR3: CASSLRPGGLYEQYF
DNA: TGTGCCAGCAGTTTACGCCCCGGAGGACTCTACGAGCAGTACTTC

J: TRBJ2-7
V: TRBV10-3
size: -
D: TRBD2
CDR3: CAISPLGGGDEQYF
DNA: TGTGCCATCAGTCCTCTAGGTGGGGGGGACGAGCAGTACTTC

J: TRBJ2-2
V: TRBV4-1
size: -
D: TRBD2
CDR3: CASSRYWTSGRANTGELFF
DNA: TGCGCCAGCAGCCGATACTGGACTAGCGGGAGGGCCAACACCGGGGAGCTGTTTTTT

J: TRBJ1-5
V: TRBV4-1
size: -
D: TRBD1
CDR3: CASSQQTGPGNQPQHF
DNA: TGCGCCAGCAGCCAACAGACAGGGCCGGGCAATCAGCCCCAGCATTTT

J: TRBJ1-1
V: TRBV5-1
size: -
D: TRBD1
CDR3: CASSLTGEGEAFF
DNA: TGCGCCAGCAGCTTGACAGGGGAAGGTGAAGCTTTCTTT

J: TRBJ1-5
V: TRBV6-1
size: -
D: -
CDR3: CASSEDRGQPQHF
DNA: TGTGCCAGCAGTGAAGATCGGGGTCAGCCCCAGCATTTT

J: TRBJ1-2
V: TRBV19
size: -
D: -
CDR3: CASSMGHESSGYTF
DNA: TGTGCCAGTAGTATGGGACATGAAAGCTCTGGCTACACCTTC

J: TRBJ1-6
V: TRBV9
size: -
D: TRBD1
CDR3: CASSSEEIGTGVNSPLHF
DNA: TGTGCCAGCAGCTCCGAGGAGATCGGGACAGGGGTTAATTCACCCCTCCACTTT

J: TRBJ1-1
V: TRBV7-9
size: -
D: TRBD1
CDR3: CASRWVRGTNTEAFF
DNA: TGTGCCAGCAGATGGGTCAGGGGGACGAACACTGAAGCTTTCTTT

J: TRBJ2-4
V: TRBV21-1
size: -
D: -
CDR3: CASSKDGQGYDIQYF
DNA: TGTGCCAGCAGCAAAGACGGACAGGGGTACGACATTCAGTACTTC

J: TRBJ2-3
V: TRBV7-6
size: -
D: TRBD2
CDR3: CASSPPVAGGLSSTDTQYF
DNA: TGTGCCAGCAGCCCCCCTGTGGCGGGGGGGTTATCCAGCACAGATACGCAGTATTTT

J: TRBJ1-2
V: TRBV5-4
size: once
D: -
CDR3: CASSSITGSYGYTF
DNA: TGTGCCAGCAGCTCCATAACAGGGTCCTATGGCTACACCTTC